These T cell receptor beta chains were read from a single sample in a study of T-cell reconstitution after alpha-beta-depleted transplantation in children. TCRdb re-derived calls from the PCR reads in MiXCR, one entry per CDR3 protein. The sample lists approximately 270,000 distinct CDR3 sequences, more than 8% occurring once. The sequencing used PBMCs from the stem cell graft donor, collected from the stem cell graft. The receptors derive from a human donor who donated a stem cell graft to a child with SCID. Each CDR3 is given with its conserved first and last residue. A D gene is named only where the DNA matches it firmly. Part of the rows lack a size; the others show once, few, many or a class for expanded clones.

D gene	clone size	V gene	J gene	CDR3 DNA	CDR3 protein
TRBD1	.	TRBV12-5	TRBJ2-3	TGTGCTAGTGCCCCGGCAGGGGGCACCTTAGGAGATACGCAGTATTTT	CASAPAGGTLGDTQYF
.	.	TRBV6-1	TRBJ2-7	TGTGCCAGCAGCCAACAAACAGGGTCCCGCCCTTACGAGCAGTACTTC	CASSQQTGSRPYEQYF
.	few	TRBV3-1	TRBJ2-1	TGTGCCAGCAGCCAAGCTCCTTGGGGTTATTACAATGAGCAGTTCTTC	CASSQAPWGYYNEQFF
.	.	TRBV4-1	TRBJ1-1	TGCGCCAGCATGAAAATGGAGAACACTGAAGCTTTCTTT	CASMKMENTEAFF
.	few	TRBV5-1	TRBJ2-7	TGCGCCAGCAGCTCGGGGGACAGTCTATCTACGAGGCAGTACTTC	CASSSGDSLSTRQYF
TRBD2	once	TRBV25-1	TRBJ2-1	TGTGCCAGCAGTGAATACGCGGGGGGGCGCTCCGATGAGCAGTTCTTC	CASSEYAGGRSDEQFF
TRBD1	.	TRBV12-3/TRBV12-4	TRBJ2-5	TGTGCCAGCAGACAAGGACAGGATCGAACCCAGTACTTC	CASRQGQDRTQYF
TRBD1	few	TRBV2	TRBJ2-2	TGTGCCAGCAGTTACACAGGGGACGGGGAGCTGTTTTTT	CASSYTGDGELFF
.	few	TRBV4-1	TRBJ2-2	TGCGCCAGCAGCCAAGGGATGGGGAGGAGCACCGGGGAGCTGTTTTTT	CASSQGMGRSTGELFF
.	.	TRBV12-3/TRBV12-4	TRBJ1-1	TGTGCCAGCAGCCCCTGGGCGGACACTGAAGCTTTCTTT	CASSPWADTEAFF
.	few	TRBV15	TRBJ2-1	TGTGCCACCAGCCCGGGGGAAGGAATTGGGCAACAGTTCTTC	CATSPGEGIGQQFF
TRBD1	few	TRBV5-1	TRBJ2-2	TGCGCCAGCACCCCGACAGGGAAGACCGGGGAGCTGTTTTTT	CASTPTGKTGELFF
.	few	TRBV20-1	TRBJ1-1	TGCTGTGGAAGAGGGGTCAAGACTGAAGCTTTCTTT	CCGRGVKTEAFF
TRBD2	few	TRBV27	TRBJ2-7	TGTGCCAGCAGTTTAATAGCGGGGGTGTCCTACGAGCAGTACTTC	CASSLIAGVSYEQYF
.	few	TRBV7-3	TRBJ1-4	TGTGCCAGCAGCCAAAGACATGCAACTAATGAAAAACTGTTTTTT	CASSQRHATNEKLFF
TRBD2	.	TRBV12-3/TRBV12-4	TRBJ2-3	TGTGCCAGCAGTCTCAGCGGGGGGGCCGTAGATACGCAGTATTTT	CASSLSGGAVDTQYF
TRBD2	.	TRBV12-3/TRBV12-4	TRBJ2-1	TGTGCCAGCAGTCCGACTAGCACCAATGAGCAGTTCTTC	CASSPTSTNEQFF
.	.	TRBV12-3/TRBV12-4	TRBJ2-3	TGTGCCAGCAGTTTCGCTTTAGGGAATACGCAGTATTTT	CASSFALGNTQYF
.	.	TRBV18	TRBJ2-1	TGTGCCAGCTCACCACCTAAACAGTACAATGAGCAGTTCTTC	CASSPPKQYNEQFF
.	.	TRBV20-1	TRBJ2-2	TGCAGTGCTAGAGACCCCCAGGGGCTGATCGGCGGGGAGCTGTTTTTT	CSARDPQGLIGGELFF
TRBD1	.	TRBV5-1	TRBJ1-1	TGCGCCAGCAGCACCGACAGGGGGCTAAACACTGAAGCTTTCTTT	CASSTDRGLNTEAFF
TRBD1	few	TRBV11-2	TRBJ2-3	TGTGCCAGCAGCAGAGGACAGGGGATCACAGATACGCAGTATTTT	CASSRGQGITDTQYF
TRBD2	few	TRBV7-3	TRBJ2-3	TGTGCCAGCAGCCAGACTAGCGGGGGGGAAGATACGCAGTATTTT	CASSQTSGGEDTQYF
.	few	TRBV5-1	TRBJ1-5	TGCGCCACCCACAAAACTAGGGGTCATAGCAATCAGCCCCAGCATTTT	CATHKTRGHSNQPQHF
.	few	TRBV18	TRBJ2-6	TGTGCCAGCTCACCACCCAGAGCGGCGACTGGGGCCAACGTCCTGACTTTC	CASSPPRAATGANVLTF
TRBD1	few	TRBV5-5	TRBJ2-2	TGTGCCAGCAGCCTGGGACAGTTTAACGGGGAGCTGTTTTTT	CASSLGQFNGELFF
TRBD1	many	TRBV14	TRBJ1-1	TGTGCCAGCAGCGCGTCAGGGGGGCGAAACACTGAAGCTTTCTTT	CASSASGGRNTEAFF
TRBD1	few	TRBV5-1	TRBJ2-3	TGCGCCAGCTGGACAGGGGGTCTTACAGATACGCAGTATTTT	CASWTGGLTDTQYF
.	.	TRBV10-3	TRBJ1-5	TGTGCCATCAGTGATAGGCAGGGTAAAAGCAATCAGCCCCAGCATTTT	CAISDRQGKSNQPQHF
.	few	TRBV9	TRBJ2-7	TGTGCCAGCAGCGTACTTCTCTCAGGGCCTATCTACGAGCAGTACTTC	CASSVLLSGPIYEQYF
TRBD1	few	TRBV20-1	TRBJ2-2	TGCAGTGCCTCCGGGACAGTCAAGACCGGGGAGCTGTTTTTT	CSASGTVKTGELFF
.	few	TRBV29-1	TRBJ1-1	TGCAGCGTTAAGGGCGCCGCTGAAGCTTTCTTT	CSVKGAAEAFF
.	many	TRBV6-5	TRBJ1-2	TGTGCCAGCAGTTCCCCCCCGGGGCAAAGAGGCTACACCTTC	CASSSPPGQRGYTF
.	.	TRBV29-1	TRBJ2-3	TGCAGCGTTGGATCCACTGGGACTAGCACAGATACGCAGTATTTT	CSVGSTGTSTDTQYF
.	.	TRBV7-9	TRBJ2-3	TGTGCCAGCAGCCCTGGACTGGCTCGGACAGATACGCAGTATTTT	CASSPGLARTDTQYF
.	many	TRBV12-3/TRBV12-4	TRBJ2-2	TGTGCCAGCCCGGGTCGGACCGGGGAGCTGTTTTTT	CASPGRTGELFF
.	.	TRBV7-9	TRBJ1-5	TGTGCCAGCAGCTTACCCCAGCCCCAGCATTTT	CASSLPQPQHF
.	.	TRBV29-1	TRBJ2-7	TGCAGCGTACAGCATCCCCCGGAGCAGTACTTC	CSVQHPPEQYF
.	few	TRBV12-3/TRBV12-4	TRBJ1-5	TGTGCCAGCAGTTTAGTTACTACGGTTACCGGCCAGCCCCAGCATTTT	CASSLVTTVTGQPQHF
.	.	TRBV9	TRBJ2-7	TGTGCCAGCAGCGTAGAAGGTCAGAGCTCCTACGAGCAGTACTTC	CASSVEGQSSYEQYF